Listed below are T cell receptor beta chains from one sample, sequenced in a study of vaccination and CD4 T cells after COVID-19. TCRdb fed the PCR reads into MiXCR, producing one record per CDR3 protein. The repertoire consists of roughly 25,000 distinct CDR3 sequences, with approximately 28% occurring once and the leading ten covering approximately 3%. These TCRs are of unknown antigen specificity. The material sequenced was CD4+ T cells from blood, cultured in vitro, taken about 7 months after SARS-CoV-2 vaccination. The source is a human donor who had recovered from COVID-19. CDR3s include the opening cysteine and the closing phenylalanine or tryptophan. D genes are given only for firm matches. Rows give clone size only sometimes, using once, few, many, or a class for an expanded clone.

d_gene: NA; v_gene: TRBV28; j_gene: TRBJ1-2; abundance: NA; CDR3aa: CASSFPELYGYTF; CDR3nt: TGTGCCAGCAGTTTTCCTGAACTGTATGGCTACACCTTC
d_gene: TRBD2; v_gene: TRBV27; j_gene: TRBJ2-3; abundance: NA; CDR3aa: CATRGSGRDTQYF; CDR3nt: TGTGCCACCCGAGGTAGCGGGAGAGATACGCAGTATTTT
d_gene: TRBD1; v_gene: TRBV20-1; j_gene: TRBJ1-1; abundance: NA; CDR3aa: CSARRGTANTEAFF; CDR3nt: TGCAGTGCTAGAAGGGGGACAGCGAACACTGAAGCTTTCTTT
d_gene: TRBD2; v_gene: TRBV28; j_gene: TRBJ2-1; abundance: once; CDR3aa: CASSFPRLAFQVEQFF; CDR3nt: TGTGCCAGCAGTTTCCCCAGACTAGCGTTTCAAGTAGAGCAGTTCTTC
d_gene: TRBD1; v_gene: TRBV4-3; j_gene: TRBJ1-2; abundance: NA; CDR3aa: CASSQLGGTGYGYTF; CDR3nt: TGCGCCAGCAGCCAACTAGGGGGGACAGGCTATGGCTACACCTTC
d_gene: NA; v_gene: TRBV20-1; j_gene: TRBJ2-1; abundance: few; CDR3aa: CSALRHFYNEQFF; CDR3nt: TGCAGTGCTCTCCGACACTTCTACAATGAGCAGTTCTTC
d_gene: NA; v_gene: TRBV7-2; j_gene: TRBJ2-6; abundance: few; CDR3aa: CASSLGRRQISGANVLTF; CDR3nt: TGTGCCAGCAGCTTAGGGCGGAGACAAATCTCTGGGGCCAACGTCCTGACTTTC
d_gene: TRBD2; v_gene: TRBV28; j_gene: TRBJ2-7; abundance: few; CDR3aa: CASSPWTSGSSVTYEQYF; CDR3nt: TGTGCCAGCAGTCCCTGGACTAGCGGGAGTTCCGTCACCTACGAGCAGTACTTC
d_gene: NA; v_gene: TRBV4-2; j_gene: TRBJ2-5; abundance: NA; CDR3aa: CASSQDLNGEETQYF; CDR3nt: TGTGCCAGCAGCCAAGATCTAAACGGTGAGGAGACCCAGTACTTC
d_gene: TRBD1; v_gene: TRBV20-1; j_gene: TRBJ1-6; abundance: NA; CDR3aa: CSAMPGQGSYSPLHF; CDR3nt: TGCAGTGCTATGCCCGGACAGGGGAGTTATTCACCCCTCCACTTT
d_gene: NA; v_gene: TRBV7-6; j_gene: TRBJ2-7; abundance: NA; CDR3aa: CASSLPISTVQYF; CDR3nt: TGTGCCAGCAGCTTACCTATTTCTACAGTGCAGTACTTC
d_gene: NA; v_gene: TRBV7-9; j_gene: TRBJ1-1; abundance: NA; CDR3aa: CASALSAAMNTEAFF; CDR3nt: TGTGCCAGCGCCTTATCGGCGGCTATGAACACTGAAGCTTTCTTT
d_gene: NA; v_gene: TRBV21-1; j_gene: TRBJ2-3; abundance: NA; CDR3aa: CASSFHWGTADTWDTQYF; CDR3nt: TGTGCCAGCAGCTTTCATTGGGGTACAGCGGACACTTGGGATACGCAGTATTTT
d_gene: NA; v_gene: TRBV28; j_gene: TRBJ2-5; abundance: NA; CDR3aa: CASSLPLGRQETQYF; CDR3nt: TGTGCCAGCAGTTTACCCCTCGGGCGCCAAGAGACCCAGTACTTC
d_gene: NA; v_gene: TRBV6-1; j_gene: TRBJ1-5; abundance: NA; CDR3aa: CASTSSGNNQPQHF; CDR3nt: TGTGCCAGTACTTCATCGGGGAACAATCAGCCCCAGCATTTT
d_gene: NA; v_gene: TRBV10-3; j_gene: TRBJ2-7; abundance: NA; CDR3aa: CAISERKSFSSYEQYF; CDR3nt: TGTGCCATCAGTGAGAGAAAGAGTTTTAGCTCCTACGAGCAGTACTTC